A selection of T cell receptor beta chains follows, all from one sample in a study of CD8 T cells in ankylosing spondylitis. MiXCR, applied by TCRdb to the 5' RACE reads, yields one record per CDR3 protein. The sample shows 500,000 to 550,000 distinct CDR3 sequences, 12% of them seen only once. Sequencing was performed on blood, either unsorted or a sorted T cell fraction (not recorded which). The source of these receptors is a male donor with ankylosing spondylitis. Each CDR3 is given with its conserved first and last residue. Each record gives: D gene, clone size, J gene, CDR3 length, V gene, CDR3 protein, CDR3 DNA. A D gene is named only where the DNA matches it firmly. Only part of the rows carry a size: once, few, many, or a class if the clone is expanded.

- | - | TRBJ1-1 | 11 | TRBV12-3/TRBV12-4 | CASSQVSEAFF | TGTGCCAGCAGCCAAGTAAGTGAAGCTTTCTTT
TRBD2 | - | TRBJ2-3 | 15 | TRBV15 | CATSRDSGLTDTQYF | TGTGCCACCAGCAGAGATAGCGGGTTGACAGATACGCAGTATTTT
- | - | TRBJ2-1 | 13 | TRBV11-3 | CASSSPAYNEQFF | TGTGCCAGCAGCTCCCCGGCCTACAATGAGCAGTTCTTC
- | - | TRBJ2-3 | 14 | TRBV2 | CAPIGDTCTDTQYF | TGTGCCCCCATCGGGGACACTTGCACAGATACGCAGTATTTT
TRBD1 | medium-sized | TRBJ1-1 | 15 | TRBV12-3/TRBV12-4 | CASSSRDSWRTEAFF | TGTGCCAGCAGTTCAAGGGACAGTTGGAGAACTGAAGCTTTCTTT
- | few | TRBJ1-2 | 13 | TRBV12-3/TRBV12-4 | CASSLLRSHGYTF | TGTGCCAGCAGTTTATTGAGGAGCCATGGCTACACCTTC
- | few | TRBJ2-1 | 17 | TRBV12-3/TRBV12-4 | CASSPWERRSSYNEQFF | TGTGCCAGCAGTCCCTGGGAGCGCCGTAGCTCCTACAATGAGCAGTTCTTC
TRBD2 | - | TRBJ2-3 | 16 | TRBV5-1 | CASSLAIAGDRDTQYF | TGCGCCAGCAGCTTGGCCATAGCGGGAGACAGAGATACGCAGTATTTT
- | few | TRBJ1-1 | 13 | TRBV25-1 | CASRGGTNTEAFF | TGTGCCAGCAGGGGGGGGACGAACACTGAAGCTTTCTTT
TRBD2 | - | TRBJ2-1 | 13 | TRBV7-7 | CASSFRDYGEQFF | TGTGCCAGCAGCTTTCGGGACTACGGGGAGCAGTTCTTC
TRBD2 | few | TRBJ2-1 | 15 | TRBV5-6 | CASSLEASGIGEQFF | TGTGCCAGCAGCTTGGAGGCTAGCGGGATCGGTGAGCAGTTCTTC
- | few | TRBJ1-5 | 13 | TRBV20-1 | CSCGTDSNQPQHF | TGCAGCTGTGGGACGGATAGCAATCAGCCCCAGCATTTT
- | - | TRBJ2-4 | 15 | TRBV5-5 | CASSLGQAKQNIQYF | TGTGCCAGCAGCTTGGGGCAGGCAAAACAAAACATTCAGTACTTC
- | - | TRBJ1-5 | 14 | TRBV6-2/TRBV6-3 | CASTPRRVNQPQHF | TGTGCCAGCACCCCCCGGCGCGTCAATCAGCCCCAGCATTTT
- | - | TRBJ1-2 | 15 | TRBV6-1 | CASSVRQLGGNGYTF | TGTGCCAGCAGTGTCCGACAGTTAGGGGGGAATGGCTACACCTTC
- | once | TRBJ2-2 | 14 | TRBV20-1 | CSAALGANTGELFF | TGCAGTGCCGCCCTGGGGGCAAACACCGGGGAGCTGTTTTTT
- | many | TRBJ1-3 | 14 | TRBV12-3/TRBV12-4 | CASSVWGSGNTIYF | TGTGCCAGCAGTGTATGGGGCTCTGGAAACACCATATATTTT
TRBD1 | few | TRBJ2-4 | 15 | TRBV5-4 | CASSSAGGAKNIQYF | TGTGCCAGCAGCTCCGCAGGGGGCGCGAAAAACATTCAGTACTTC
TRBD1 | - | TRBJ1-2 | 13 | TRBV15 | CATSRAGGDGYTF | TGTGCCACCAGCAGAGCAGGGGGGGATGGCTACACCTTC
- | few | TRBJ2-4 | 17 | TRBV14 | CASSQVGDTVAKNIQYF | TGTGCCAGCAGCCAAGTTGGAGACACGGTAGCCAAAAACATTCAGTACTTC
- | few | TRBJ2-3 | 15 | TRBV6-2/TRBV6-3 | CASARSRVSTDTQYF | TGTGCCAGCGCTAGATCCCGGGTTAGCACAGATACGCAGTATTTT
- | many | TRBJ2-3 | 15 | TRBV7-8 | CASSLVARSADTQYF | TGTGCCAGCAGCTTAGTTGCCAGATCCGCAGATACGCAGTATTTT
- | few | TRBJ2-1 | 14 | TRBV6-1 | CASSEGLTYNEQFF | TGTGCCAGCAGTGAGGGACTTACGTACAATGAGCAGTTCTTC
TRBD2 | few | TRBJ2-1 | 14 | TRBV30 | CAWSPGLVDNEQFF | TGTGCCTGGAGCCCGGGACTAGTTGACAATGAGCAGTTCTTC
TRBD1 | - | TRBJ2-2 | 14 | TRBV6-1 | CASRTDRVTGELFF | TGTGCCAGCAGAACCGACAGGGTAACTGGGGAGCTGTTTTTT
- | - | TRBJ1-6 | 13 | TRBV27 | CASSAGVQEPLHF | TGTGCCAGCAGTGCGGGGGTACAGGAACCCCTCCACTTT
TRBD1 | few | TRBJ1-2 | 14 | TRBV6-4 | CASSPDRETFSYTF | TGTGCCAGCAGTCCCGACAGGGAAACTTTCAGCTACACCTTC
TRBD1 | - | TRBJ1-1 | 17 | TRBV7-8 | CASSSLGQGALNTEAFF | TGTGCCAGCAGCTCCTTGGGACAGGGGGCCTTGAACACTGAAGCTTTCTTT
- | - | TRBJ2-3 | 14 | TRBV27 | CASSSPQVSDTQYF | TGTGCCAGCAGTTCCCCACAGGTCTCAGATACGCAGTATTTT
- | - | TRBJ1-1 | 15 | TRBV27 | CASSPFSRTGSEAFF | TGTGCCAGCAGTCCGTTCTCCCGGACGGGGTCGGAAGCTTTCTTT
TRBD2 | - | TRBJ2-7 | 16 | TRBV27 | CASSPLAGGGSYEQYF | TGTGCCAGCAGTCCTCTAGCGGGAGGGGGTTCCTACGAGCAGTACTTC
- | few | TRBJ2-5 | 13 | TRBV7-2 | CASSFIIGETQYF | TGTGCCAGCAGCTTTATAATCGGAGAGACCCAGTACTTC
TRBD1 | few | TRBJ2-3 | 15 | TRBV7-9 | CASSYDRGIGDTQYF | TGTGCCAGCAGCTACGACAGGGGCATAGGAGATACGCAGTATTTT
- | few | TRBJ2-2 | 16 | TRBV11-2 | CASSLESGLPPGELFF | TGTGCCAGCAGCTTAGAATCGGGACTCCCTCCCGGGGAGCTGTTTTTT
- | few | TRBJ2-5 | 14 | TRBV11-2 | CASSLNRYQETQYF | TGTGCCAGCAGCTTAAACCGGTACCAAGAGACCCAGTACTTC
TRBD2 | few | TRBJ2-3 | 15 | TRBV20-1 | CSARESSGDRDTQYF | TGCAGTGCTAGAGAATCCAGCGGGGACCGAGATACGCAGTATTTT
- | - | TRBJ1-2 | 15 | TRBV10-3 | CAISDMEGVNYGYTF | TGTGCCATCAGTGACATGGAGGGGGTGAACTATGGCTACACCTTC
- | - | TRBJ1-1 | 15 | TRBV12-3/TRBV12-4 | CASSLGRRMNTEAFF | TGTGCCAGCAGTTTGGGCAGGCGAATGAACACTGAAGCTTTCTTT
- | - | TRBJ2-3 | 13 | TRBV5-1 | CASSLEPAGAQYF | TGCGCCAGCAGCCTGGAGCCTGCCGGGGCGCAGTATTTT
TRBD2 | few | TRBJ2-1 | 16 | TRBV2 | CASRETSGRSYNEQFF | TGTGCCAGCAGAGAGACTAGCGGGAGGTCCTACAATGAGCAGTTCTTC
TRBD2 | - | TRBJ2-3 | 18 | TRBV10-3 | CAISESIRSGRGTDTQYF | TGTGCCATCAGTGAGTCGATTCGGAGCGGGAGAGGTACAGATACGCAGTATTTT
- | - | TRBJ2-7 | 12 | TRBV7-8 | CASSLATDEQYF | TGTGCCAGCAGCTTAGCGACGGACGAGCAGTACTTC
- | few | TRBJ1-2 | 12 | TRBV11-2 | CASSIPLGGYTF | TGTGCCAGCAGCATCCCTCTGGGGGGCTACACCTTC
- | - | TRBJ1-1 | 13 | TRBV5-1 | CASGVAVGTEAFF | TGCGCCAGCGGAGTTGCGGTAGGCACTGAAGCTTTCTTT
- | few | TRBJ1-1 | 16 | TRBV7-2 | CASSLRPAGLYTEAFF | TGTGCCAGCAGCTTACGTCCGGCAGGGTTGTACACTGAAGCTTTCTTT
- | many | TRBJ1-1 | 13 | TRBV5-5 | CASRVGDGHEAFF | TGTGCCAGCAGGGTGGGGGACGGACATGAAGCTTTCTTT
TRBD2 | few | TRBJ2-1 | 16 | TRBV7-2 | CASSAWTSVAYNEQFF | TGTGCCAGCAGCGCCTGGACTAGCGTAGCATACAATGAGCAGTTCTTC
- | - | TRBJ1-2 | 13 | TRBV12-3/TRBV12-4 | CASSWGMRYGYTF | TGTGCCAGCAGTTGGGGGATGCGATATGGCTACACCTTC